This TCR beta chain was captured by sequencing in a study of cytomegalovirus exposure and HLA in healthy donors. PCR employed 60 Vbeta and 13 Jbeta primers. Here immunoSEQ multiplex PCR was the method, and the copy in TCRdb shows in-frame clones only, minus some. With around 130,000 clones in the sample, the ten largest clones hold about 2.1%. CDR1 MGHRA and CDR2 YSYEKL come from the germline V gene. The CDR3 sequence is 14 residues long. The junction had 2 bases not matched to a gene; V was cut back by 0 bases and J by 7 bases. Remarks on this clone: Its antigen is unknown.

Study results and limitations: TCR beta V segments were, for the most part, productive about 87% or about 30% of the time in an earlier analysis.

The sequence was collected from a woman aged 55-75 years in good health and CMV-seronegative. The rearrangement uses TRBV4-1 and TRBJ2-2, with 7 bases matching TRBD1. Sample: PBMCs. The CDR3 loop reads CASSQDSGGGELFF. Written as DNA, the CDR3 is TGCGCCAGCAGCCAAGATTCAGGGGGCGGGGAGCTGTTTTTT.